These 11 T cell receptor beta chains share one sample of origin, sequenced in a study of CD8 T cells in Susac syndrome. Reverse transcription used about 0.5 to 1 ug RNA and random hexamers. Using its own MiXCR run on the immunoSEQ multiplex PCR reads, TCRdb lists one record per CDR3 protein. The data hold 85,000 to 90,000 distinct CDR3 sequences, with 80% to 95% observed a single time. The material sequenced was CD8+ T cells from PBMCs. The origin of the receptors is a human donor in good health.

This chain links TRBV20-1 with TRBJ2-1; 13 bases match TRBD2. V lost 6 bases to trimming and J lost 9 bases; unmatched junction nucleotides: 8. Looked up from germline, CDR1 is DFQATT and CDR2 is SNEGSKA (reference sequence). CDR3 length equals 14 residues. This chain's CDR3 is CSARLAGGTGEQFF. Written as DNA, the CDR3 is TGCAGTGCAAGACTAGCGGGGGGTACGGGTGAGCAGTTCTTC.

The CDR3 reads CASSLTLRETQYF. The CDR3 region has the DNA TGTGCCAGCAGTTTAACCCTAAGGGAGACCCAGTACTTC. The chain uses TRBV12-3 or TRBV12-4 and TRBJ2-5; D unresolved. V lost 2 bases and J 5 bases, leaving 9 bases between the germline ends. The CDR3 loop spans 13 amino acids.

V usage is TRBV3-1 and J usage is TRBJ1-1; tentative D call: TRBD1 (5 bases). The CDR3 has 15 residues. V was pared by 7 bases and J by 3 bases, with 18 bases between. Germline V lookup: CDR1 LGHDT, CDR2 YNNKEL (reference sequence). CDR3 coding DNA: TGTGCCAGCACCAAAGGGGCCCGGTGGGACACTGAAGCTTTCTTT. Its translation is CASTKGARWDTEAFF.

This clonotype was seen once. The chain carries TRBV6-4 and TRBJ2-1, with D unresolved. The germline V gene has CDR1 MRHNA and CDR2 SNTAGT. Trimming stripped 11 bases from V and 7 bases from J, with 15 bases between. The CDR3 is 12 residues long. CDR3 residues: CAVPWIRNEQFF. DNA of the CDR3: TGTGCCGTCCCCTGGATTAGGAATGAGCAGTTCTTC.

The chain has TRBV6-5 and TRBJ2-1; 11 bases match TRBD2. The CDR3 is 15 residues long. V shed 2 bases, J shed 8 bases, and the junction held 5 bases outside the gene matches. Germline lookup yields CDR1 MNHEY and CDR2 SVGAGI. CDR3 sequence reads: CASSYTSGGFYEQFF. The CDR3 DNA reads TGTGCCAGCAGTTACACTAGCGGGGGCTTTTATGAGCAGTTCTTC.

The chain has TRBV5-4 and TRBJ1-3; no clear D gene. V lost 0 bases, J lost 3 bases, and 1 base lay in between. This CDR3 has 12 residues. In germline, CDR1 is SGHNT, CDR2 YYREEE (reference sequence). The CDR3 DNA is TGTGCCAGCAGCTTGGGTGGAAACACCATATATTTT. Its translation is CASSLGGNTIYF.

This clonotype occurred a few times. The CDR3 loop reads CASSIGTAEAFF. For the CDR3, the DNA is TGTGCCAGTAGTATTGGAACCGCTGAAGCTTTCTTT. The rearrangement links TRBV19 to TRBJ1-1; unclear D gene. Per the germline V gene, CDR1 is LNHDA and CDR2 is SQIVND (reference sequence). The CDR3 extends over 12 amino acids. V was shortened by 3 bases and J by 6 bases, with 8 bases between the two germline ends.

The chain couples TRBV18 to TRBJ1-1; 7 bases map to TRBD1. Germline CDR1 KGHSH, CDR2 LQKENI. There are 18 residues in the CDR3. The trim removed 6 bases at V and 0 bases at J, leaving 16 bases unmatched. CDR3 DNA sequence: TGTGCCAGCTCTCTTAAGACAGGGCGGGCTACGATGAACACTGAAGCTTTCTTT. Protein sequence: CASSLKTGRATMNTEAFF. Full variable domain (rest looked up from reference TRBV18 and TRBJ1-1): NAGVMQNPRHLVRRRGQEARLRCSPMKGHSHVYWYRQLPEEGLKFMVYLQKENIIDESGMPKERFSAEFPKEGPSILRIQQVVRGDSAAYFCASSLKTGRATMNTEAFFGQGTRLTVV.

The J gene is TRBJ1-2, the V gene TRBV29-1; D gene unclear. Germline V lookup: CDR1 SQVTM, CDR2 ANQGSEA. The CDR3 covers 12 residues. The V gene lost 2 bases and the J gene lost 6 bases, with 10 bases spanning the gap. The CDR3 is CSVEFERDGYTF. DNA for the CDR3: TGCAGCGTTGAATTCGAGAGGGATGGCTACACCTTC.

The genes are TRBV7-8 and TRBJ2-7; 10 bases line up with TRBD2. Germline loops: CDR1 SGHVS, CDR2 FQNEAQ. Losses at the gene ends were 4 bases for V and 4 bases for J; bases not matched to a gene: 10. The CDR3 is 16 residues long. DNA of the CDR3: TGTGCCAGCAGCTCGGGACCGGGACTAGCGAGTTACGAGCAGTACTTC. This sequence encodes CASSSGPGLASYEQYF. Together with reference TRBV7-8 and TRBJ2-7, the CDR3 gives the full variable domain: GAGVSQSPRYKVAKRGQDVALRCDPISGHVSLFWYQQALGQGPEFLTYFQNEAQLDKSGLPSDRFFAERPEGSVSTLKIQRTQQEDSAVYLCASSSGPGLASYEQYFGPGTRLTVT.

The sample holds one count of this clonotype. The chain links TRBV3-1 to TRBJ2-2, with D possibly TRBD1 on 7 matching bases. Trimming stripped 0 bases from V and 1 base from J, with 12 bases between. There are 17 residues in the CDR3. Germline CDR1 LGHDT, CDR2 YNNKEL (reference sequence). The CDR3 here is CASSQDLQGGNTGELFF. For the CDR3, the DNA is TGTGCCAGCAGCCAAGATTTGCAGGGGGGGAACACCGGGGAGCTGTTTTTT.